Each of the 7 T cell receptor beta chains below was sequenced from the same sample in a study of T-cell reconstitution after alpha-beta-depleted transplantation in children. Unique molecular identifiers were incorporated when the TCRbeta library was constructed. TCRdb reprocessed the PCR reads with MiXCR, giving one entry per CDR3 protein. Of about 490,000 distinct CDR3 sequences listed, more than 9% are singletons. The input for sequencing was PBMCs, taken before TCRalphabeta/CD19-depleted stem cell transplant. Source of these receptors: a child aged 2 to 10 with inherited bone marrow failure, due to receive a stem cell transplant.

The V and J genes are TRBV5-1 and TRBJ2-7; TRBD1 matches at 10 bases. The V and J ends lost 0 bases and 5 bases, in that order; junction bases with no gene match: 2. This CDR3 contains 14 residues. CDR1 and CDR2 (germline): SGHRS, YFSETQ. CDR3 sequence reads: CASSLGTGGNEQYF. Here the CDR3 DNA reads TGCGCCAGCAGCTTGGGGACAGGGGGTAACGAGCAGTACTTC.

Points on this clonotype: This may stem from a read error, because a much larger clone lies one nucleotide away. V is TRBV6-2 or TRBV6-3 and J is TRBJ1-2; a possible D gene is TRBD1 (6 bases). In germline, CDR1 is MNHEY, CDR2 SVGEGT. V lost 5 bases, J lost 8 bases, and 18 bases lay in between. The CDR3 loop spans 14 amino acids. CDR3 in amino acids: CASSTRDTDSGYTF. CDR3 nucleotide sequence: TGTGCCAGCAGTACCCGGGACACGGATAGCGGCTACACCTTC.

This chain uses TRBV5-1 with TRBJ2-7; no reliable D call. V lost 4 bases and J 3 bases, leaving 17 bases between the germline ends. Germline CDR1 reads SGHRS; CDR2 reads YFSETQ. This CDR3 region has 15 residues. CDR3 in DNA: TGCGCCAGCAGCCAGGCCGGTAACCGGATCTACGAGCAGTACTTC. Translating gives CASSQAGNRIYEQYF.

This clonotype was detected many times. The chain combines TRBV9 with TRBJ2-3; 13 bases fit TRBD2. CDR3 size: 19 residues. V lost 4 bases, J lost 0 bases, and 11 bases stayed unmatched. Germline CDR1 and CDR2: SGDLS and YYNGEE. CDR3 DNA sequence: TGTGCCAGCAGCAAACGTGGACTAGCGGGAGAGTCTAGCACAGATACGCAGTATTTT. It yields the protein CASSKRGLAGESSTDTQYF.

About this clonotype itself: With a much larger clone just one base away, this may be a read error. This sequence joins TRBV7-6 and TRBJ2-7; D may be TRBD1 or TRBD2 (6 bases each). Germline V gives CDR1 SGHVS, CDR2 FNYEAQ. The length of the CDR3 is 13 residues. The CDR3 loop is CASGLGGLDEQYF. The CDR3 DNA reads as TGTGCCAGCGGCTTAGGGGGGTTGGACGAGCAGTACTTC.

The table lists this clonotype with a few counts. The rearrangement joins TRBV12-3 or TRBV12-4 to TRBJ1-5; D is undetermined. The CDR3 length is 15 residues. The V gene lost 5 bases and the J gene lost 6 bases, with 17 bases spanning the gap. CDR3: CASSPTPTPGQPQHF. The CDR3, as DNA: TGTGCCAGCAGTCCTACCCCCACCCCAGGTCAGCCCCAGCATTTT.

This clonotype was counted many times. The chain couples TRBV12-3 or TRBV12-4 to TRBJ2-7, with no clear D. The CDR3 loop spans 15 amino acids. V gave up 1 base and J gave up 0 bases, with 10 bases separating them. The CDR3 here is CASSLGTESSYEQYF. DNA of the CDR3: TGTGCCAGCAGTTTAGGGACGGAGAGCTCCTACGAGCAGTACTTC.